Following are 10 T cell receptor beta chains from one sample sequenced in a study of T cell changes during pregnancy in multiple sclerosis. Libraries were prepared by immunoSEQ multiplex PCR; TCRdb keeps only in-frame clonotypes and omits some of them. In the table there are 36,000 or so clones, around 89% of which are singletons. The sample consisted of CD4+ T cells from peripheral blood mononuclear cells, taken in the first trimester of pregnancy. These receptors came from a female donor with multiple sclerosis, enrolled in a pregnancy study.

The rearrangement links TRBV6-6 to TRBJ1-1, with D possibly TRBD1 on 5 matching bases. The CDR3 runs to 15 residues. Trimming left V 0 bases short and J 2 bases short, with 10 bases between. Looked up from germline, CDR1 is MNHNY and CDR2 is SVGAGI (reference sequence). In DNA, the CDR3 is TGTGCCAGCAGTTACTCCGGACACATTAACACTGAAGCTTTCTTT. This sequence encodes CASSYSGHINTEAFF.

This sequence joins TRBV7-3 and TRBJ1-1, with 9 nucleotides matching TRBD1. CDR3 length: 14 residues. J was trimmed by 5 bases and V by 5 bases; bases with no gene match: 6. The germline V gene has CDR1 SGHTA and CDR2 FQGTGA. CDR3 nucleotides: TGTGCCAGCAGCCCAAAAGACAGGGGGACTGAAGCTTTCTTT. It is translated as CASSPKDRGTEAFF.

V and J are TRBV12-2 and TRBJ1-1. TRBV12-2 corresponds to a pseudogene. This CDR3 has 14 residues. The CDR3 nucleotides are TGTGCAAGTCGCTCTGCGACTGGGAACACTGAAGCTTTCTTT. It specifies CASRSATGNTEAFF.

The chain joins TRBV5-1 to TRBJ2-7; 7 nucleotides align to TRBD1. This CDR3 is 17 amino acids long. Germline CDR1 and CDR2: SGHRS and YFSETQ. V gave up 1 base and J gave up 2 bases; unmatched junction bases: 12. The CDR3 nucleotides are TGCGCCAGCAGCTTGAACCTTCGGACAGGCGGGCCCTACGAGCAGTACTTC. It is translated as CASSLNLRTGGPYEQYF.

The chain uses TRBV7-9 and TRBJ2-7, with 7 bases identical to TRBD1. V lost 5 bases and J lost 3; bases outside the gene matches: 7. This CDR3 has 14 amino acids. Germline CDR1 reads SEHNR; CDR2 reads FQNEAQ (reference sequence). The CDR3 coding sequence is TGTGCCAGCAGCCTATTGGGACAGAGCTACGAGCAGTACTTC. It codes for CASSLLGQSYEQYF.

The V gene is TRBV4-1, the J gene TRBJ1-1; TRBD1 agrees at 11 bases. The ends lost 0 bases at V and 1 base at J; junction bases unmatched: 4. This CDR3 region has 17 residues. From germline, CDR1 is MGHRA and CDR2 YSYEKL. The CDR3 protein is CASSQEDRGQGNTEAFF. The CDR3 region has the DNA TGCGCCAGCAGCCAAGAGGACAGGGGGCAAGGGAACACTGAAGCTTTCTTT.

V gene TRBV9 combines with J gene TRBJ1-1, with D hard to call. V gave up 3 bases and J gave up 9 bases, with 15 bases separating them. Per germline, CDR1 SGDLS and CDR2 YYNGEE. This CDR3 is built from 13 residues. The CDR3 protein is CASSEPGDAQAFF. CDR3 sequence (DNA): TGTGCCAGCAGCGAACCCGGGGATGCTCAAGCTTTCTTT. The full variable domain, rest sourced from reference TRBV9 and TRBJ1-1, is DSGVTQTPKHLITATGQRVTLRCSPRSGDLSVYWYQQSLDQGLQFLIQYYNGEERAKGNILERFSAQQFPDLHSELNLSSLELGDSALYFCASSEPGDAQAFFGQGTRLTVV.

The chain recombines TRBV27 with TRBJ2-3, with 12 bases that match TRBD2. The trim removed 2 bases at V and 3 bases at J, leaving 3 bases unmatched. The CDR3 contains 16 residues. Germline V gene data show CDR1 as MNHEY and CDR2 as SMNVEV (reference sequence). In nucleotides, the CDR3 is TGTGCCAGCAGTTTAAGCCTAGCGGGAGGGACAGATACGCAGTATTTT. It translates to CASSLSLAGGTDTQYF.

CDR3 loop: CASSLGASAAYEQYF. As DNA, the CDR3 is TGTGCCAGCAGCTTGGGGGCTAGCGCAGCCTACGAGCAGTACTTC. The chain links TRBV5-5 to TRBJ2-7; D is possibly TRBD2 (6 bases). V was clipped by 0 bases and J by 2 bases, with 12 bases between them. The CDR3 sequence is 15 residues long. CDR1 is SGHKS, CDR2 YYEKEE, per germline (reference sequence).

Remarks on this clone: It may be a read error: a sequence one base away is much more abundant. This chain links TRBV10-3 with TRBJ1-2; 8 bases align to TRBD1. Germline trimming cut 5 bases from V and 3 bases from J; bases unmatched to any gene: 2. The CDR3 has 13 amino acids. The germline V gene encodes CDR1 ENHRY and CDR2 SYGVKD. CDR3 coding DNA: TGTGCCATCAGTTCGGACAGGGACTATGGCTACACCTTC. Its translation is CAISSDRDYGYTF.